This entry lists 16 T cell receptor beta chains sequenced from one sample in a study of T cell responses to AZD1222 COVID-19 vaccine. Sequencing was performed with immunoSEQ multiplex PCR; in TCRdb, only in-frame clones are kept and a portion is missing. The sample shows some 200,000 clones, 90% to 95% of them seen only once. The sequencing used peripheral blood, collected 28 days after the second dose of the MenACWY control vaccine. The receptor set was obtained from an adult who received the MenACWY meningococcal vaccine as a control.

The chain joins TRBV28 to TRBJ1-5; TRBD1 agrees at 10 bases. CDR3 size: 16 residues. V shed 6 bases, J shed 7 bases, and the junction held 12 bases outside the gene matches. Germline V lookup: CDR1 MDHEN, CDR2 SYDVKM. CDR3 in amino acids: CASSLLQRTGGQPQHF. In DNA, the CDR3 is TGTGCCAGCAGCCTCCTACAGAGGACAGGGGGGCAGCCCCAGCATTTT.

As DNA, the CDR3 is TGTGCCACCAGCAGAGACCGGGCCAGCTCCTACAATGAGCAGTTCTTC. It encodes CATSRDRASSYNEQFF. The chain uses TRBV15 and TRBJ2-1, with D uncertain. The CDR3 loop spans 16 amino acids. CDR1 and CDR2 from the germline V gene are LNHNV and YYDKDF (reference sequence). V lost 0 bases and J lost 0, with 9 bases in between.

The chain carries TRBV12-3 or TRBV12-4 and TRBJ2-3; possible D gene TRBD1, 5 bases. The CDR3 consists of 13 residues. Trimming removed 3 bases from V and 3 bases from J, with 7 bases in between. CDR3 region: CASSFDRTDTQYF. CDR3 in DNA: TGTGCCAGCAGTTTCGACAGAACAGATACGCAGTATTTT.

The chain couples TRBV27 to TRBJ1-5, with 7 bases lining up with TRBD1. The CDR3 runs 15 residues. V lost 4 bases, J lost 6 bases, and 9 bases stayed unmatched. Germline V lookup: CDR1 MNHEY, CDR2 SMNVEV (reference sequence). The CDR3 spells CASSSTGFAVQPQHF. The CDR3 bases are TGTGCCAGCAGTTCGACAGGGTTTGCGGTTCAGCCCCAGCATTTT.

The V and J genes are TRBV2 and TRBJ1-5, with D uncertain. Germline assignment: CDR1 SNHLY and CDR2 FYNNEI. This CDR3 spans 15 amino acids. V lost 4 bases, J lost 0 bases, and 10 bases lay in between. This CDR3 reads CASSAPSSSNQPQHF. CDR3 in DNA: TGTGCCAGCAGTGCCCCCTCCAGTAGCAATCAGCCCCAGCATTTT. The full variable domain, rest sourced from reference TRBV2 and TRBJ1-5, is EPEVTQTPSHQVTQMGQEVILRCVPISNHLYFYWYRQILGQKVEFLVSFYNNEISEKSEIFDDQFSVERPDGSNFTLKIRSTKLEDSAMYFCASSAPSSSNQPQHFGDGTRLSIL.

This chain uses TRBV5-1 with TRBJ2-1, with D perhaps TRBD2 (5 bases). Trimming shortened V by 1 base and J by 0 bases, and 14 bases separated the two germline ends. CDR3 length: 17 amino acids. Germline V lookup: CDR1 SGHRS, CDR2 YFSETQ. CDR3 DNA sequence: TGCGCCAGCAGCTTGAAAAGGGCGGGTATCTCCTACAATGAGCAGTTCTTC. Its protein product is CASSLKRAGISYNEQFF. The full variable domain, its missing parts supplied by reference TRBV5-1 and TRBJ2-1, is KAGVTQTPRYLIKTRGQQVTLSCSPISGHRSVSWYQQTPGQGLQFLFEYFSETQRNKGNFPGRFSGRQFSNSRSEMNVSTLELGDSALYLCASSLKRAGISYNEQFFGPGTRLTVL.

DNA of the CDR3: TGCGCCAGCAGCTTCGAATCTGAGCAGTTCTTC. This gives the protein CASSFESEQFF. The chain recombines TRBV5-1 with TRBJ2-1; no clear D gene. The CDR3 runs 11 residues. Trimming pared 2 bases from V and 9 bases from J, leaving 6 bases between. Per germline, CDR1 SGHRS and CDR2 YFSETQ.

The gene calls are TRBV2 and TRBJ1-5; TRBD1 agrees at 9 bases. The germline V gene encodes CDR1 SNHLY and CDR2 FYNNEI. Trimming cost V 1 base and J 4 bases; bases outside gene matches: 2. The CDR3 is 15 amino acids. The CDR3 DNA follows: TGTGCCAGCAGTGAAGGGGGGACAGGGAATCAGCCCCAGCATTTT. This translates into CASSEGGTGNQPQHF.

This chain links TRBV28 with TRBJ2-3; D remains unclear. Germline V gene data show CDR1 as MDHEN and CDR2 as SYDVKM. This CDR3 is 15 amino acids long. Trimming stripped 5 bases from V and 0 bases from J, with 12 bases between. In DNA form, the CDR3 reads TGTGCCAGCAGTCTCTCGCCAATAAGCACAGATACGCAGTATTTT. Translation gives CASSLSPISTDTQYF.

The J gene is TRBJ2-3, the V gene TRBV19; D gene ambiguous. The CDR3 loop spans 12 amino acids. Trimming stripped 5 bases from V and 0 bases from J, with 3 bases between. Germline V gene sequence: CDR1 LNHDA, CDR2 SQIVND (reference sequence). The CDR3 region has the DNA TGTGCCAGTAGTTTCAGCACAGATACGCAGTATTTT. Its translation: CASSFSTDTQYF.

The genes are TRBV29-1 and TRBJ2-5, with D possibly TRBD2 on 6 matching bases. V gave up 7 bases and J gave up 3 bases, with 12 bases separating them. The CDR3 extends over 12 amino acids. Per the germline V gene, CDR1 is SQVTM and CDR2 is ANQGSEA. The CDR3 sequence: CSGRDSEETQYF. The CDR3 coding sequence is TGCAGCGGCCGGGACTCCGAAGAGACCCAGTACTTC.

The table lists this clone with a count of one. The V gene is TRBV6-5, the J gene TRBJ2-1; 11 bases map to TRBD1. Germline V gives CDR1 MNHEY, CDR2 SVGAGI. The J segment lost 8 bases and the V segment lost 6 bases, leaving 6 bases of the junction unmatched. The CDR3 runs to 14 residues. CDR3 protein: CASRSLDRGHEQFF. For the CDR3, the DNA is TGTGCCAGCAGGTCCTTGGACAGGGGGCATGAGCAGTTCTTC.

Only a few counts were recorded for this clone. The V call is TRBV7-9, the J call TRBJ2-3; D is perhaps TRBD2 (7 bases). Germline CDR1 SEHNR, CDR2 FQNEAQ (reference sequence). V lost 4 bases, J lost 4 bases, and 9 bases lay in between. The CDR3 runs to 13 residues. The CDR3 coding sequence is TGTGCCAGCAGCTCGCGGGGGCCAGATACGCAGTATTTT. Translation: CASSSRGPDTQYF. The variable domain in full, with the rest retrieved from reference TRBV7-9 and TRBJ2-3, is DTGVSQNPRHKITKRGQNVTFRCDPISEHNRLYWYRQTLGQGPEFLTYFQNEAQLEKSRLLSDRFSAERPKGSFSTLEIQRTEQGDSAMYLCASSSRGPDTQYFGPGTRLTVL.

The chain carries TRBV7-8 and TRBJ1-1; D is possibly TRBD1 (5 bases). Per germline, CDR1 SGHVS and CDR2 FQNEAQ. The CDR3 runs 14 residues. With 5 bases removed from V and 7 bases from J, the gap between germline ends came to 17 bases. The CDR3 DNA follows: TGTGCCAGCAGCCGCGGGGGGGACGGGGATGAAGCTTTCTTT. As protein: CASSRGGDGDEAFF.

The rearrangement links TRBV28 to TRBJ1-2, with D possibly matching TRBD1 (6 bases). CDR3 length equals 14 residues. CDR1 is MDHEN, CDR2 SYDVKM, per germline. Trimming shortened V by 5 bases and J by 3 bases, and 13 bases separated the two germline ends. The CDR3 sequence is CASSIRGMDYGYTF. CDR3 in DNA: TGTGCCAGCAGTATAAGGGGGATGGACTATGGCTACACCTTC.

V gene TRBV7-2 combines with J gene TRBJ1-6; D unresolved. CDR1 and CDR2 from the germline V gene are SGHTA and FQGNSA. V dropped 4 bases and J dropped 7 bases, with 8 bases sitting between them. The CDR3 sequence is 13 residues long. CDR3 amino acids: CASSSYLNSPLHF. In DNA form, the CDR3 reads TGTGCCAGCAGCTCCTATCTAAATTCACCCCTCCACTTT.